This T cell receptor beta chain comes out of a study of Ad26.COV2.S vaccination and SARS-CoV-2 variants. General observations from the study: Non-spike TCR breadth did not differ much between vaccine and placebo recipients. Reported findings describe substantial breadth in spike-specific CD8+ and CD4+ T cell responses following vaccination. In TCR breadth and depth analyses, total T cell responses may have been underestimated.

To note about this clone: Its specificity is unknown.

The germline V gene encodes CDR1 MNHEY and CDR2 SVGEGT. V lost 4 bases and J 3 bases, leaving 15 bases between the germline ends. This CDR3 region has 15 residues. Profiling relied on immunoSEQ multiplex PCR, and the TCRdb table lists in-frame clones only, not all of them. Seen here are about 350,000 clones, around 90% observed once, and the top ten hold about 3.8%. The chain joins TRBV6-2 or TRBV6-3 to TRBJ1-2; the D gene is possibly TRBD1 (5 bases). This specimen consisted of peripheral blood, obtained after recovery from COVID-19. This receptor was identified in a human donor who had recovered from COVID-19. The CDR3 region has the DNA TGTGCCAGCAGTTTCCGTTGGGGGGGAGACTATGGCTACACCTTC. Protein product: CASSFRWGGDYGYTF.